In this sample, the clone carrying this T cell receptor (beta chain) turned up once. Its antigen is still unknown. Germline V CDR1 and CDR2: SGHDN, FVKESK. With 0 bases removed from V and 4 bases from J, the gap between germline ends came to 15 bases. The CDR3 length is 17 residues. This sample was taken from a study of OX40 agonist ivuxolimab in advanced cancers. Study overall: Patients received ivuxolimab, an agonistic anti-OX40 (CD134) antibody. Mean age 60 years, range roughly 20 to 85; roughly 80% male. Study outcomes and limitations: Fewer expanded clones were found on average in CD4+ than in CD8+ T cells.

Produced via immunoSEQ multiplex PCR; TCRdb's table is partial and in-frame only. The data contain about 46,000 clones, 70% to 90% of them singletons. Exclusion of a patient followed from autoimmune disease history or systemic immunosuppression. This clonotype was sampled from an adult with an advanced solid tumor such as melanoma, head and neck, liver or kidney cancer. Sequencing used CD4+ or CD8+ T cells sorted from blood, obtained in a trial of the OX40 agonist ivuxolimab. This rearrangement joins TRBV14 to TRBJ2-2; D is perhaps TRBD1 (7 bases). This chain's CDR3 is CASSQDPGQGGTGELFF. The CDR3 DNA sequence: TGTGCCAGCAGCCAAGATCCGGGTCAGGGGGGCACCGGGGAGCTGTTTTTT.